These T cell receptor beta chains were read from a single sample in a study of Graves' ophthalmopathy and Graves' hyperthyroidism. TCRdb reanalysed the multiplex PCR reads using MiXCR and keeps one entry per CDR3 protein. The data show a few hundred thousand distinct CDR3 sequences, 15% to 17% seen once. Source material: peripheral blood. All receptors come from a woman aged 18-29 years with stable Graves' hyperthyroidism. The CDR3 runs from the conserved cysteine through the conserved F or W. The order of the fields is D gene, J gene, V gene, clone size, CDR3 DNA, CDR3 protein. A D gene is named only where the DNA matches it firmly. Not all rows give a size; the values are once, few, many and, for expanded clones, a class.

TRBD2 | TRBJ2-7 | TRBV11-1 | many | TGTGCCAGCACCAACGGACTAGCGGGGGCGAGAGACGAGCAGTACTTC | CASTNGLAGARDEQYF
TRBD1 | TRBJ2-7 | TRBV6-1 | many | TGTGCCAGCAGTGGTCGGGACAGGGTGTCCTACGAGCAGTACTTC | CASSGRDRVSYEQYF
. | TRBJ2-7 | TRBV12-3/TRBV12-4 | . | TGTGCCAGCAGTTTTGCCACTACCTACGATCAGTACTTC | CASSFATTYDQYF
. | TRBJ1-1 | TRBV5-1 | . | TGCGCCAGCAGGGCGAACAACATGAACACCGATGCTTTCTTT | CASRANNMNTDAFF
. | TRBJ1-5 | TRBV11-2 | . | TGTGCCAGCAGCTTAAACCGGGCTAGCAATCAGCCCCAGCATTTT | CASSLNRASNQPQHF
. | TRBJ1-6 | TRBV27 | many | TGTGCCAGCAGTACCCTCACGCCCTCACTCGCTAGGTCACCCCCCCACTTT | CASSTLTPSLARSPPHF
TRBD1 | TRBJ2-7 | TRBV12-3/TRBV12-4 | many | TGTGCCAGTCTAGCGGACAGGGGGTACGAGCAGTACTTC | CASLADRGYEQYF
TRBD1 | TRBJ1-2 | TRBV20-1 | . | TGCAGTGCTAGAGATTTTTTGAGGTGGGGTAAGGACAGGGGCGCTAACTATGGCTACACCTTC | CSARDFLRWGKDRGANYGYTF
. | TRBJ1-1 | TRBV10-1 | many | TGCGCCAGCAGTGAGCAGGTGAACACTGAAGCTTTCTTT | CASSEQVNTEAFF
. | TRBJ1-1 | TRBV12-3/TRBV12-4 | . | TGTGCCAGCAGTTTGACCCAGGAAGCTTTCTTT | CASSLTQEAFF
. | TRBJ1-2 | TRBV4-1 | many | TGCGCCAGCAGCCAAGATGGGGGCTACTATGGCTACACCTTC | CASSQDGGYYGYTF
TRBD1 | TRBJ1-5 | TRBV6-5 | few | TGTGCCAGCAGTACCGACAGGGGGGGGAATCAGCCCCAGCATTTT | CASSTDRGGNQPQHF
TRBD1 | TRBJ2-7 | TRBV6-1 | many | TGTGCCAGCAGTGCGGGGCAGGGACAGTACGAGCAGTACTTC | CASSAGQGQYEQYF
. | TRBJ2-7 | TRBV29-1 | many | TGCAGCGTTGAACTGGACAGCGGCAAGGGAGAGCAGTACTTC | CSVELDSGKGEQYF
. | TRBJ1-1 | TRBV5-1 | . | TGCGCCAGCAGCTTCCAACAGGAGACCACTGAAGCTTTCTTT | CASSFQQETTEAFF
. | TRBJ2-7 | TRBV9 | many | TGTGCCAGCAGCGTAGCTAGAGGGGGAGGCGAGCAGTACTTC | CASSVARGGGEQYF
TRBD1 | TRBJ1-1 | TRBV12-3/TRBV12-4 | few | TGTGCCAGCACCCATTTATCGGGCAGGGGGGAGAAAGTCACTGAAGCTTTCTTT | CASTHLSGRGEKVTEAFF